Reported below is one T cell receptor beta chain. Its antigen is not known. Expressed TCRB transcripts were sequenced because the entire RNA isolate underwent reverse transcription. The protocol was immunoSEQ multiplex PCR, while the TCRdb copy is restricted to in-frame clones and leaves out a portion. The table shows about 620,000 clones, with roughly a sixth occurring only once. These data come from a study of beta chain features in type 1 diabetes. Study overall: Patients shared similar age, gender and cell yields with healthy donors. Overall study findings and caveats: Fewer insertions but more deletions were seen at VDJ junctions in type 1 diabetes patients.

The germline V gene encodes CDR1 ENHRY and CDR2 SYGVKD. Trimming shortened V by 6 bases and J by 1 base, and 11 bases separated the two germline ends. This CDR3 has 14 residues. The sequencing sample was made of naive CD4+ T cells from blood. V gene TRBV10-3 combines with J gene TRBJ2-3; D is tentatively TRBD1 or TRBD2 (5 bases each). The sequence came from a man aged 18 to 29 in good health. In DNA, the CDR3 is TGTGCCATCAGACCCGTGGGGGGCACAGATACGCAGTATTTT. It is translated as CAIRPVGGTDTQYF.